This TCR beta chain was obtained from a study of identical twins. Findings and caveats of the study: Insertions ran lower in abundant cord blood beta clonotypes, though not in memory repertoires.

Germline V gives CDR1 ENHRY, CDR2 SYGVKD. Trimming removed 6 bases from V and 3 bases from J, with 11 bases in between. The CDR3 is made up of 13 amino acids. Each CDR3 protein gets one entry after TCRdb re-called the 5' RACE reads with MiXCR. The table shows 650,000 to 750,000 distinct CDR3 sequences, with approximately 22% occurring only once. This clonotype was observed at least ten times. Its specificity is not known. This sample also belongs to another study, concerning T cells expressing NK-cell markers. That paper notes: Sorted CD3+CD56+NKG2C+, CD3+CD56+NKG2C- and CD3+CD56-NKG2C+ T-cell subsets were beta-chain profiled. Of the CD8+ T cell pool in about six donors, about 1.0-7.0% was accounted for by dominant NKG2C+ clonotypes. Questions lingered over whether expanded NKG2C+ T cell clones were HCMV-specific.

The origin of this receptor is a woman under 30 in good health. J is TRBJ1-1 and V is TRBV10-3, with D possibly matching TRBD1 (5 bases). The source material was PBMCs. The CDR3 loop is CAIRGTTDTEAFF. For the CDR3, the DNA is TGTGCCATCAGGGGGACTACGGACACTGAAGCTTTCTTT.